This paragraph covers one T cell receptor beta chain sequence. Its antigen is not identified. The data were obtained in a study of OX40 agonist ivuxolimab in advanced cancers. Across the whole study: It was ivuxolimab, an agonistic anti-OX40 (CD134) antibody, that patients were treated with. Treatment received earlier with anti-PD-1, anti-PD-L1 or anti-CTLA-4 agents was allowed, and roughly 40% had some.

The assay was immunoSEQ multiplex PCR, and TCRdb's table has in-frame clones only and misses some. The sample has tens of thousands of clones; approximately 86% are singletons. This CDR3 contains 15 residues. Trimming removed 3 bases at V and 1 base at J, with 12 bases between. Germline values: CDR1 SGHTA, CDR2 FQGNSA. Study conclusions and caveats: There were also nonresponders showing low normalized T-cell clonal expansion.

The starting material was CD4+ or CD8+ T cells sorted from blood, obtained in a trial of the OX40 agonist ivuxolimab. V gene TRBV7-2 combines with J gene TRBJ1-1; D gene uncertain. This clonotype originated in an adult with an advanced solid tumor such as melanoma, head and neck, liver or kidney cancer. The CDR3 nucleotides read TGTGCCAGCAGCTTCTTACACGATACGAACACTGAAGCTTTCTTT. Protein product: CASSFLHDTNTEAFF.